This TCR beta chain was retrieved from a study of blood T cell repertoires in COVID-19. Produced via immunoSEQ multiplex PCR; TCRdb's table is partial and in-frame only. In the table there are about 170,000 clones, over 75% of which are singletons. This receptor was identified in a woman younger than 35 who had recovered from COVID-19. The source material was PBMCs or T cells enriched from blood (not recorded which).

The CDR3 sequence is CASSTGGKANYGYTF. The CDR3 DNA is TGTGCCAGCTCGACAGGGGGGAAAGCTAACTATGGCTACACCTTC. The V call is TRBV28, the J call TRBJ1-2; TRBD1 matches at 9 bases. CDR3 length equals 15 residues. V dropped 8 bases and J dropped 0; count of bases not matched to a gene: 7. From germline, CDR1 is MDHEN and CDR2 SYDVKM.